This is a list of T cell receptor beta chains from one sample in a study of blood T cells in healthy people across ages. From the 5' RACE reads, TCRdb called clonotypes with MiXCR, one entry per CDR3 protein. Of roughly 720,000 distinct CDR3 sequences listed, about 48% were seen once; the top ten hold 41%. Sequenced: blood. These receptors all come from a man of 80 years or more in good health. Both conserved end residues are part of each CDR3. A D gene is named only where the DNA matches it firmly. Clone size appears in some rows only: once, few, many, or a class for an expanded clone.

>TRBV2|TRBJ2-7|NA|NA
CASFSGADYEQYF
TGTGCCAGCTTTTCTGGGGCTGACTACGAGCAGTACTTC
>TRBV7-2|TRBJ2-5|NA|NA
CASSRGDQETQYF
TGTGCCAGCAGCCGCGGGGATCAAGAGACCCAGTACTTC
>TRBV25-1|TRBJ2-1|TRBD2|NA
CASSHLAGGPGEQFF
TGTGCCAGCAGTCATCTAGCGGGAGGGCCCGGTGAGCAGTTCTTC
>TRBV7-2|TRBJ2-1|NA|many
CASSLGRENEQFF
TGTGCCAGCAGCTTAGGGAGGGAGAATGAGCAGTTCTTC
>TRBV29-1|TRBJ2-1|NA|NA
CSVERVGGNRYNEQFF
TGCAGCGTTGAGAGGGTGGGCGGGAACCGGTACAATGAGCAGTTCTTC
>TRBV24-1|TRBJ2-5|TRBD1|NA
CATRGQGAGETQYF
TGTGCCACCAGAGGACAGGGGGCAGGAGAGACCCAGTACTTC
>TRBV20-1|TRBJ1-5|TRBD1|few
CSARQTGQGFNQPQHF
TGCAGTGCTAGACAGACCGGACAGGGATTTAATCAGCCCCAGCATTTT
>TRBV20-1|TRBJ2-1|TRBD2|few
CSAGSGNSYNEQFF
TGCAGTGCTGGAAGCGGGAACTCCTACAATGAGCAGTTCTTC
>TRBV18|TRBJ2-1|TRBD1|NA
CASSTWTGDEQFF
TGTGCCAGCTCCACCTGGACAGGGGATGAGCAGTTCTTC
>TRBV7-8|TRBJ2-3|NA|NA
CASSSRERTQYF
TGTGCCAGCAGCTCCCGTGAGCGTACGCAGTATTTT
>TRBV20-1|TRBJ1-2|NA|few
CSAREPTVNYGYTF
TGCAGTGCTAGAGAGCCGACAGTAAACTATGGCTACACCTTC
>TRBV6-5|TRBJ1-1|NA|NA
CASSYYYLSQARRMNTEAFF
TGTGCCAGCAGTTACTACTATCTATCTCAGGCGAGGAGGATGAACACTGAAGCTTTCTTT
>TRBV2|TRBJ2-7|NA|NA
CASSKTGPSYEQYF
TGTGCCAGCAGCAAAACAGGGCCCTCCTACGAGCAGTACTTC
>TRBV3-1|TRBJ2-7|NA|few
CASSHEGAYSYEQYF
TGTGCCAGCAGCCACGAGGGCGCTTACTCCTACGAGCAGTACTTC
>TRBV7-3|TRBJ2-1|TRBD2|few
CASSLIAGGPNEQFF
TGTGCCAGCAGCTTAATAGCGGGAGGGCCCAATGAGCAGTTCTTC
>TRBV2|TRBJ2-2|NA|few
CASFDGYWGTGELFF
TGTGCCAGCTTCGATGGGTACTGGGGCACCGGGGAGCTGTTTTTT
>TRBV5-6|TRBJ2-5|NA|few
CASSFGLETQYF
TGTGCCAGCAGCTTCGGTCTGGAGACCCAGTACTTC
>TRBV4-1|TRBJ1-1|TRBD1|NA
CASSQGRQGGTEAFF
TGCGCCAGCAGCCAAGGTCGACAGGGAGGCACTGAAGCTTTCTTT
>TRBV6-2/TRBV6-3|TRBJ2-5|TRBD2|few
CASSYTLGLAGAGQYF
TGTGCCAGCAGTTACACGCTGGGACTAGCGGGAGCTGGACAGTACTTC
>TRBV24-1|TRBJ1-1|TRBD1|NA
CATRGTGLNTEAFF
TGTGCCACCAGAGGGACAGGACTAAACACTGAAGCTTTCTTT
>TRBV6-2/TRBV6-3|TRBJ2-4|NA|many
CASRWSGENIQYF
TGTGCCAGCAGATGGTCAGGGGAAAACATTCAGTACTTC
>TRBV20-1|TRBJ2-1|NA|NA
CSARVQGRVSYNEQFF
TGCAGTGCAAGAGTGCAGGGCCGGGTGAGTTACAATGAGCAGTTCTTC
>TRBV29-1|TRBJ1-5|NA|NA
CSVVLGAGNQPQHF
TGCAGCGTTGTGCTAGGGGCAGGCAATCAGCCCCAGCATTTT
>TRBV29-1|TRBJ1-6|NA|NA
CSVVGGATSSPLHF
TGCAGCGTCGTTGGGGGGGCAACTAGTTCACCCCTCCACTTT
>TRBV3-1|TRBJ2-5|NA|NA
CASSQGTGTKETQYF
TGTGCCAGCAGCCAAGGGACCGGGACGAAAGAGACCCAGTACTTC
>TRBV5-6|TRBJ2-3|TRBD2|NA
CASIDRLAGHRYAYF
TGTGCCAGCATAGACCGACTAGCGGGGCACAGATACGCGTATTTT
>TRBV12-3/TRBV12-4|TRBJ1-5|NA|NA
CASSFQGRGNQPQHF
TGTGCCAGCAGTTTTCAGGGGAGAGGCAATCAGCCCCAGCATTTT
>TRBV24-1|TRBJ2-1|NA|NA
CATSEGRAEQFF
TGTGCCACCAGTGAAGGCAGGGCGGAGCAGTTCTTC
>TRBV21-1|TRBJ2-7|NA|NA
CASSKKGRQATYEQYF
TGTGCCAGCAGCAAGAAAGGCAGACAGGCTACCTACGAGCAGTACTTC
>TRBV6-1|TRBJ2-1|TRBD2|few
CASKLSGRAAYNEQFF
TGTGCCAGTAAGCTAAGCGGGAGGGCGGCCTACAATGAGCAGTTCTTC
>TRBV7-2|TRBJ1-2|NA|many
CASSLFREGDGYTF
TGTGCCAGCAGCTTATTCAGGGAAGGGGATGGCTACACCTTC
>TRBV6-1|TRBJ1-2|NA|NA
CASSEEGGVLGYTF
TGTGCCAGCAGTGAAGAGGGAGGGGTCCTTGGCTACACCTTC
>TRBV10-3|TRBJ1-6|TRBD1|NA
CAITTGQPNSPLHF
TGTGCCATCACCACGGGACAGCCCAATTCACCCCTCCACTTT
>TRBV3-1|TRBJ2-7|TRBD2|NA
CASSQDAGVVYEQYF
TGTGCCAGCAGCCAAGATGCGGGGGTCGTCTACGAGCAGTACTTC
>TRBV7-8|TRBJ1-1|TRBD1|NA
CASSLTSDRGSQAFF
TGTGCCAGCAGCTTAACTTCGGACAGGGGGTCCCAAGCTTTCTTT